The 20 T cell receptor beta chains reported below all come from one sample, sequenced in a study of control samples from healthy donors and cancer patients. Assay used: immunoSEQ multiplex PCR; TCRdb lists only in-frame clones, some missing. Here the sample spans under 200,000 clones, just under 95% being singletons. The sample taken for sequencing was blood. Every receptor here comes from a woman between 55 and 75 years old in good health.

The chain combines TRBV7-8 with TRBJ2-1; maybe TRBD1 (5 bases). Per germline, CDR1 SGHVS and CDR2 FQNEAQ. The CDR3 spans 11 residues. V lost 5 bases, J lost 10 bases, and 9 bases lay in between. CDR3 region: CASSPGYEQFF. The CDR3 nucleotides read TGTGCCAGCAGCCCAGGGTACGAGCAGTTCTTC.

This rearrangement joins TRBV4-1 to TRBJ1-1, with 8 bases aligning to TRBD1. The CDR3 totals 13 residues. Per germline, CDR1 MGHRA and CDR2 YSYEKL. With V trimmed by 1 base and J by 11 bases, 6 bases remained unmatched. The CDR3 DNA sequence: TGCGCCAGCAGCCAAGTGGACAGGGAGTTGGCTTTCTTT. Protein sequence: CASSQVDRELAFF.

The CDR3 loop reads CSVVAGDQETQYF. For the CDR3, the DNA is TGCAGCGTTGTTGCGGGCGACCAAGAGACCCAGTACTTC. The chain combines TRBV29-1 with TRBJ2-5, with a tentative D call TRBD2 (5 bases). The V end lost 4 bases, the J end lost 0 bases, and 9 bases lay between the germline ends. Germline CDR1 and CDR2: SQVTM and ANQGSEA. The CDR3 covers 13 residues.

The V and J genes are TRBV11-2 and TRBJ2-5; D is ambiguous. Trimming left V 4 bases short and J 4 bases short, with 13 bases between. Germline CDR1 SGHAT, CDR2 FQNNGV. The CDR3 runs 14 residues. CDR3 bases: TGTGCCAGCAGCTCCCTATCCGGTGCAGAGACCCAGTACTTC. This codes for CASSSLSGAETQYF. Variable domain in full (rest from reference TRBV11-2 and TRBJ2-5): EAGVAQSPRYKIIEKRQSVAFWCNPISGHATLYWYQQILGQGPKLLIQFQNNGVVDDSQLPKDRFSAERLKGVDSTLKIQPAKLEDSAVYLCASSSLSGAETQYFGPGTRLLVL.

V and J are TRBV11-3 and TRBJ2-1; D might be TRBD2 (6 bases). Trimming removed 5 bases at V and 1 base at J, with 9 bases between. The CDR3 extends over 14 amino acids. The germline V gene encodes CDR1 SGHNT and CDR2 YENEEA. The CDR3 reads CASSGGVSYNEQFF. Here the CDR3 DNA reads TGTGCCAGCAGCGGCGGGGTTTCCTACAATGAGCAGTTCTTC. The whole variable domain, filled in from reference TRBV11-3 and TRBJ2-1, reads EAGVVQSPRYKIIEKKQPVAFWCNPISGHNTLYWYLQNLGQGPELLIRYENEEAVDDSQLPKDRFSAERLKGVDSTLKIQPAELGDSAVYLCASSGGVSYNEQFFGPGTRLTVL.

The chain has TRBV5-1 and TRBJ1-4; D is perhaps TRBD1 (5 bases). There are 16 residues in the CDR3. Trimming shortened V by 0 bases and J by 0 bases, and 9 bases separated the two germline ends. CDR1 and CDR2 (germline): SGHRS, YFSETQ. CDR3 sequence: CASSLEQVATNEKLFF. The CDR3 nucleotides read TGCGCCAGCAGCTTGGAACAGGTTGCAACTAATGAAAAACTGTTTTTT.

In this sample, this clone turned up a few times. The V call is TRBV19, the J call TRBJ1-5; D is unresolved. Trimming took off 7 bases at V and 3 bases at J, with 13 bases between the two ends. There are 14 residues in the CDR3. Germline loops: CDR1 LNHDA, CDR2 SQIVND (reference sequence). This CDR3 reads CASTVGPPNQPQHF. The CDR3 coding sequence is TGTGCCAGTACTGTGGGCCCCCCCAATCAGCCCCAGCATTTT.

This chain joins TRBV18 and TRBJ2-7, with 9 bases fitting TRBD1. The CDR3 spans 14 residues. V shed 8 bases and J 2 bases; nucleotides not matched to a gene: 7. Germline V gene lookup returns CDR1 KGHSH and CDR2 LQKENI. This CDR3 reads CASRGTGNPYEQYF. CDR3 nucleotide sequence: TGTGCCAGCCGCGGGACAGGGAACCCCTACGAGCAGTACTTC.

The chain joins TRBV7-9 to TRBJ2-1; possibly TRBD2 for D (6 bases). The germline V gene has CDR1 SEHNR and CDR2 FQNEAQ (reference sequence). Trimming removed 0 bases at V and 7 bases at J, with 16 bases between. The CDR3 extends over 16 amino acids. CDR3 DNA sequence: TGTGCCAGCAGCTTAGCGGGGGGAATATTAGGGAATGAGCAGTTCTTC. It specifies CASSLAGGILGNEQFF.

The chain recombines TRBV19 with TRBJ1-1, with D maybe TRBD1 (5 bases). Trimming pared 5 bases from V and 4 bases from J, leaving 14 bases between. The CDR3 consists of 14 residues. Germline lookup yields CDR1 LNHDA and CDR2 SQIVND (reference sequence). The CDR3 here is CASSFSRVATEAFF. CDR3 DNA: TGTGCCAGTAGTTTCTCCAGGGTTGCCACTGAAGCTTTCTTT.

This chain connects TRBV6-4 to TRBJ1-2, with 7 bases matching TRBD1. The CDR3 loop spans 15 amino acids. Germline V lookup: CDR1 MRHNA, CDR2 SNTAGT. After removal of 0 bases from V and 7 bases from J, the junction contained 8 bases not matched to a gene. The CDR3 nucleotides read TGTGCCAGCAGTGACTCCTCAGGGGGTCGAGGTGGCTACACCTTC. Its translation is CASSDSSGGRGGYTF.

The chain has TRBV12-3 or TRBV12-4 and TRBJ2-5, with unresolved D. The CDR3 length is 13 residues. Between the trimmed V and J ends, which lost 3 bases and 3 bases, there was a span of 8 bases. The CDR3 coding sequence is TGTGCCAGCAGTTTTGCTAGTAAAGAGACCCAGTACTTC. Translated, it gives CASSFASKETQYF.

The chain carries TRBV7-9 and TRBJ1-2; 9 bases agree with TRBD1. This CDR3 is 15 amino acids long. The V segment lost 2 bases and the J segment 3 bases; nucleotides outside the gene matches: 4. Germline loops: CDR1 SEHNR, CDR2 FQNEAQ (reference sequence). CDR3 amino acids: CASSLKGQGYYGYTF. The CDR3 DNA follows: TGTGCCAGCAGCTTAAAGGGACAGGGCTACTATGGCTACACCTTC.

The rearrangement joins TRBV19 to TRBJ2-3; D is ambiguous. Germline lookup yields CDR1 LNHDA and CDR2 SQIVND (reference sequence). This CDR3 is 14 amino acids long. Trimming left V 7 bases short and J 2 bases short, with 13 bases between. The CDR3 loop is CASTKTRITDTQYF. CDR3 coding DNA: TGTGCCAGTACCAAGACGAGGATCACAGATACGCAGTATTTT.

The chain links TRBV14 to TRBJ1-2, with 9 bases matching TRBD1. The CDR3 sequence is 15 residues long. The V and J ends lost 4 bases and 4 bases, in that order; junction bases with no gene match: 7. The germline gives CDR1 SGHDN, CDR2 FVKESK. The CDR3 sequence: CASSPRQGVTYGYTF. In nucleotides, the CDR3 is TGTGCCAGCAGCCCTCGACAGGGGGTCACCTATGGCTACACCTTC.

The V call is TRBV9, the J call TRBJ2-1; 13 bases align to TRBD2. The CDR3 is made up of 15 amino acids. V lost 2 bases to trimming and J lost 9 bases; unmatched junction nucleotides: 5. Germline V lookup: CDR1 SGDLS, CDR2 YYNGEE. CDR3 sequence: CASSVGTSGVREQFF. The CDR3 DNA is TGTGCCAGCAGCGTCGGGACTAGCGGGGTTCGTGAGCAGTTCTTC.

The chain links TRBV18 to TRBJ2-5; 7 bases match TRBD2. The CDR3 runs 17 residues. V shed 1 base, J shed 2 bases, and the junction held 10 bases outside the gene matches. Germline CDR1 KGHSH, CDR2 LQKENI. The CDR3 bases are TGTGCCAGCTCACCACTGGGGGGGAATATATTGCAAGAGACCCAGTACTTC. Its protein is CASSPLGGNILQETQYF.

This chain uses TRBV5-5 with TRBJ2-2; D possibly matches TRBD1 or TRBD2 (6 bases each). With 0 bases removed from V and 5 bases from J, the gap between germline ends came to 17 bases. CDR1 and CDR2 from the germline V gene are SGHKS and YYEKEE (reference sequence). CDR3 size: 17 residues. CDR3 sequence: CASSLALGGVQTGELFF. CDR3 DNA: TGTGCCAGCAGCTTGGCCCTGGGGGGCGTGCAGACCGGGGAGCTGTTTTTT.

This rearrangement joins TRBV3-1 (or the pseudogene TRBV3-2) to TRBJ2-7; D unresolved. The V and J ends lost 7 bases and 1 base respectively, with 8 bases between them. From germline, CDR1 is LGHDT and CDR2 YNNKEL (reference sequence). This CDR3 has 12 residues. The CDR3 DNA reads as TGTGCCAGCATGGCGGAGTCCTACGAGCAGTACTTC. This gives the protein CASMAESYEQYF.

This clone was observed once. The chain carries TRBV3-1 (or the pseudogene TRBV3-2) and TRBJ1-1; 7 bases match TRBD1. The CDR3 sequence is 14 residues long. With 2 bases clipped from V and 5 bases from J, the junction kept 5 bases outside the gene matches. Germline V lookup: CDR1 LGHDT, CDR2 YNNKEL (reference sequence). This CDR3 reads CASSQTGALTEAFF. The CDR3 DNA sequence: TGTGCCAGCAGCCAAACAGGGGCTTTGACTGAAGCTTTCTTT.